This TCR beta chain is drawn from a study of blood T cell repertoires in COVID-19 (dated by TCRdb to between 2020 and 2021). Regarding the study in general: The collaborator samples originated in the United States, Italy and Spain and spanned the acute and convalescent phases of COVID-19. Samples were obtained from the ongoing ImmuneRACE study (first 160 participants) and from some 1,300 subjects provided by 6 global collaborators. The material from the prospective study consisted of cDNA or gDNA derived from T cells, B-cell-depleted T cells, or PBMCs. The repertoires were released in a freely available public database intended as a resource for research on the immune response to SARS-CoV-2. Nearly every sample came with metadata listing a de-identified subject ID, COVID-19 status, age in years and sex. Where available, HLA class I and class II types were taken from metadata supplied by the sample provider and were not determined by assay-based typing. The dataset comprised deeply sampled blood TCRbeta repertoires from subjects exposed to, actively infected with, or recovered from COVID-19.

The germline V gene (reference sequence) gives CDR1 as LNHNV and CDR2 as YYDKDF. V is reduced by 5 bases and J by 0 bases, leaving a spacing of 11 bases between them. The CDR3 runs 14 residues from the cysteine to the phenylalanine. CDR3 DNA is the only sequence kept; it has 42 bases, read in frame from the first base. General study outcomes and caveats: How much clinical and demographic metadata was included differed by source and by participant, and the metadata was provided uncurated.

Notes on this clone: What antigen it recognizes has not been identified. No clone much larger than this one lies a single base away; base qualities are absent.

TCRbeta CDR3 regions were amplified from genomic DNA using the immunoSEQ Assay, a bias-controlled multiplex PCR. Per the source publication's procedure: Nucleated cell counts per sample were estimated from amplification of reference gene primers within the assay. To quantify the absolute abundance of each unique TCRbeta CDR3 rearrangement, sequence reads were collapsed and filtered. For each sample, productive Simpson clonality was calculated as the square root of Simpson's diversity index across productive rearrangements. TCRdb's version of the immuneACCESS table is confined to in-frame rearrangements and falls short of the full clone set. An unresolved V gene accounts for under half of the shortfall where checked; the remainder is of unknown origin. V, J and clone size are those of that table, while D and trimming were read from the DNA. The sample has around 260,000 clones on record, over 75% of them singletons. Of the sample, roughly 4.3% is held by the ten largest clones.

Participants in the prospective study were aged about 18 to 95 years, lived in some 24 United States geographic areas, and enrolled through a virtual design. To assign participants to cohorts, the prospective study relied on clinical history that participants themselves reported in a screening survey and a study questionnaire. Recovered participants in ImmuneRACE Cohort 3 were defined as having two consecutive negative NP/OP PCR tests, clearance from a healthcare professional, or resolution of symptoms. In the prospective study, whole blood, serum and a nasopharyngeal or oropharyngeal swab were collected from each participant by mobile phlebotomists. Prospective study participants could optionally give additional blood draws and questionnaires over a roughly two-month period. Before DNA extraction, prospective study blood samples were shipped either frozen or at room temperature.

The rearrangement combines TRBV15 with TRBJ2-7; the D gene remains uncertain. The source material was PBMCs or T cells enriched from blood (not recorded which). The TCR comes from a woman between 25 and 40 years old who had recovered from COVID-19. This receptor has the CDR3 CATSAEPRSYEQYF. The DNA sequence follows: TGTGCCACCAGCGCCGAGCCGCGCTCCTACGAGCAGTACTTC.